The 18 T cell receptor beta chains below were found in one sample sequenced in a study of T cell responses to AZD1222 COVID-19 vaccine. Libraries were prepared by immunoSEQ multiplex PCR; TCRdb keeps only in-frame clonotypes and omits some of them. The sample shows around 90,000 clones, 91% of them seen only once. This sample comprised peripheral blood, obtained on day 0 of MenACWY control vaccination. These TCRs come from an adult in good health.

The chain recombines TRBV11-3 with TRBJ2-1, with TRBD2 identical over 14 bases. The CDR3 runs to 15 residues. With 4 bases clipped from V and 7 bases from J, the junction kept 3 bases outside the gene matches. Per the germline V gene, CDR1 is SGHNT and CDR2 is YENEEA. CDR3 sequence: CASSSGTSGSNEQFF. The DNA of the CDR3 is TGTGCCAGCAGCTCGGGGACTAGCGGGAGTAATGAGCAGTTCTTC.

In DNA, the CDR3 is TGCGCCAGCAGTGCGATCAGCAGGGTTCGCGGCTACACCTTC. The encoded protein is CASSAISRVRGYTF. The J gene is TRBJ1-2, the V gene TRBV10-2; TRBD1 is a possible D gene (5 bases). The V gene lost 4 bases and the J gene lost 8 bases, with 17 bases spanning the gap. Per germline, CDR1 WSHSY and CDR2 SAAADI. The CDR3 is made up of 14 amino acids.

The rearrangement joins TRBV24-1 to TRBJ1-1; D remains ambiguous. The CDR3 is 13 amino acids. The ends were cut back, 2 bases at V and 1 base at J, with 4 bases in the middle. The germline gives CDR1 KGHDR, CDR2 SFDVKD. CDR3 DNA: TGTGCCACCAGTGATTACCCGAACACTGAAGCTTTCTTT. Translating gives CATSDYPNTEAFF.

The V and J genes are TRBV5-1 and TRBJ2-5; 11 bases fit TRBD2. The germline CDR1 and CDR2 sequences are SGHRS and YFSETQ. The CDR3 runs to 15 residues. V was clipped by 0 bases and J by 5 bases; unmatched bases: 3. The CDR3, as DNA: TGCGCCAGCAGCTTGGGTACTAGCGGGAGTGAGACCCAGTACTTC. It is translated as CASSLGTSGSETQYF.

This clone has only a few counts. Written as DNA, the CDR3 is TGTGCCAGCAGTTTGCCAAGGGGGGACACTGAAGCTTTCTTT. Protein product: CASSLPRGDTEAFF. The chain carries TRBV28 and TRBJ1-1; D possibly corresponds to TRBD1 (6 bases). Between the trimmed V and J ends, which lost 3 bases and 3 bases, there was a span of 11 bases. The CDR3 spans 14 residues. CDR1 MDHEN and CDR2 SYDVKM come from the germline V gene.

The rearrangement links TRBV6-5 to TRBJ1-2; unclear D gene. V dropped 2 bases and J dropped 8 bases, with 12 bases sitting between them. Germline lookup yields CDR1 MNHEY and CDR2 SVGAGI. This CDR3 is built from 13 residues. For the CDR3, the DNA is TGTGCCAGCAGTTACGACCATGCGGGGGGCTACACCTTC. Translation: CASSYDHAGGYTF.

CDR3 nucleotide sequence: TGTGCCAGCAGCTTGGGGCCTAGCGGGGGGGACACCGGGGAGCTGTTTTTT. The encoded protein is CASSLGPSGGDTGELFF. The chain uses TRBV5-4 and TRBJ2-2; 12 bases line up with TRBD2. This CDR3 contains 17 residues. Trimming at V came to 0 bases and at J to 3 bases, leaving 3 bases not matched to a gene. Germline V gene data show CDR1 as SGHNT and CDR2 as YYREEE (reference sequence).

V and J are TRBV7-2 and TRBJ2-2, with a tentative D call TRBD1 (7 bases). Germline CDR1 and CDR2: SGHTA and FQGNSA. This CDR3 has 14 residues. Trimming left V 4 bases short and J 3 bases short, with 9 bases between. CDR3 in DNA: TGTGCCAGCAGCTCCAGGGGGGACACCGGGGAGCTGTTTTTT. It is translated as CASSSRGDTGELFF.

V usage is TRBV19 and J usage is TRBJ1-1; D might be TRBD1 (5 bases). This CDR3 has 14 amino acids. Germline CDR1 is LNHDA and CDR2 is SQIVND (reference sequence). V was pared by 7 bases and J by 7 bases, with 19 bases between. In DNA form, the CDR3 reads TGTGCCAGTACCATCAGGGACGCGCTCGATGAAGCTTTCTTT. Protein product: CASTIRDALDEAFF.

This clone was picked up a small number of times. The chain recombines TRBV15 with TRBJ1-5, with a tentative D call TRBD1 (6 bases). This CDR3 is built from 19 residues. With 3 bases removed from V and 7 bases from J, the gap between germline ends came to 28 bases. CDR1 is LNHNV, CDR2 YYDKDF, per germline (reference sequence). The chain's CDR3 is CATSRGRIAGGTGGQPQHF. The CDR3, as DNA: TGTGCCACCAGCAGGGGAAGGATTGCCGGGGGAACCGGGGGCCAGCCCCAGCATTTT.

The rearrangement links TRBV18 to TRBJ2-7; 10 bases are shared with TRBD1. J gave up 0 bases and V 2 bases, and 4 bases lay outside the gene matches. The CDR3 runs 16 residues. Germline values: CDR1 KGHSH, CDR2 LQKENI. The CDR3 is CASSPGTGASSYEQYF. CDR3 nucleotides: TGTGCCAGCTCACCAGGGACAGGGGCTAGCTCCTACGAGCAGTACTTC.

The chain uses TRBV6-5 and TRBJ1-4, with 9 bases aligning to TRBD1. With 5 bases clipped from V and 4 bases from J, the junction kept 5 bases outside the gene matches. The CDR3 loop spans 15 amino acids. The germline CDR1 and CDR2 sequences are MNHEY and SVGAGI. Written as DNA, the CDR3 is TGTGCCAGCAGTCCCTCGGGACAGGGTAATGAAAAACTGTTTTTT. This translates into CASSPSGQGNEKLFF.

In this sample, this clone turned up a few times. V is TRBV5-1 and J is TRBJ1-4; the D is unclear. This CDR3 comprises 15 residues. Trimming removed 0 bases at V and 2 bases at J, with 8 bases between. Germline-derived CDR1 and CDR2 are SGHRS and YFSETQ. The CDR3 nucleotides are TGCGCCAGCAGCTTGGATCCGGGGACTAATGAAAAACTGTTTTTT. It translates to CASSLDPGTNEKLFF.

The rearrangement links TRBV19 to TRBJ1-6; D might be TRBD1 (6 bases). V lost 3 bases and J lost 9, with 12 bases in between. The CDR3 has 14 amino acids. The germline gives CDR1 LNHDA, CDR2 SQIVND (reference sequence). The CDR3: CASSMAGAGSPLHF. Here the CDR3 DNA reads TGTGCCAGTAGTATGGCGGGGGCTGGTTCACCCCTCCACTTT. Drawing the rest from reference TRBV19 and TRBJ1-6, the complete variable domain is DGGITQSPKYLFRKEGQNVTLSCEQNLNHDAMYWYRQDPGQGLRLIYYSQIVNDFQKGDIAEGYSVSREKKESFPLTVTSAQKNPTAFYLCASSMAGAGSPLHFGNGTRLTVT.

This chain uses TRBV5-6 with TRBJ2-7; 7 bases line up with TRBD1. Germline assignment: CDR1 SGHDT and CDR2 YYEEEE. CDR3 length: 15 residues. Trimming cost V 5 bases and J 0 bases; bases outside gene matches: 8. This chain's CDR3 is CASSPFDRDSYEQYF. In DNA form, the CDR3 reads TGTGCCAGCAGTCCATTCGACAGGGACTCCTACGAGCAGTACTTC. Complete variable domain (other parts from reference TRBV5-6 and TRBJ2-7): DAGVTQSPTHLIKTRGQQVTLRCSPKSGHDTVSWYQQALGQGPQFIFQYYEEEERQRGNFPDRFSGHQFPNYSSELNVNALLLGDSALYLCASSPFDRDSYEQYFGPGTRLTVT.

The chain has TRBV3-1 (or the pseudogene TRBV3-2) and TRBJ1-6; 9 bases match TRBD1. CDR1 and CDR2 (germline): LGHDT, YNNKEL (reference sequence). V gave up 2 bases and J gave up 8 bases; unmatched junction bases: 7. The CDR3 extends over 16 amino acids. CDR3 amino acids: CASSQTPGQGDSPLHF. The CDR3 DNA reads as TGTGCCAGCAGCCAAACCCCGGGACAGGGAGATTCACCCCTCCACTTT.

The rearrangement uses TRBV27 and TRBJ1-2; 9 positions match TRBD1. The CDR3 sequence is 14 residues long. Per germline, CDR1 MNHEY and CDR2 SMNVEV (reference sequence). Trimming removed 7 bases from V and 7 bases from J; junction bases left unmatched: 10. The CDR3 reads CASTRRDREGGYTF. CDR3 bases: TGTGCCAGCACCAGACGGGACAGGGAAGGTGGCTACACCTTC.

The J gene is TRBJ2-7, the V gene TRBV6-5; D is undetermined. Trimming pared 5 bases from V and 0 bases from J, leaving 14 bases between. This CDR3 has 15 amino acids. Germline CDR1 reads MNHEY; CDR2 reads SVGAGI. The CDR3 nucleotides read TGTGCCAGCAGTACGGACCGATACGCCTCCTACGAGCAGTACTTC. This encodes CASSTDRYASYEQYF.